This T cell receptor beta chain came from a study of beta chain features in type 1 diabetes. Every isolated RNA sample was fully reverse transcribed, so sequencing captured expressed TCRB transcripts. Measured with immunoSEQ multiplex PCR; TCRdb has only the in-frame clones, and not every one. The repertoire consists of a few hundred thousand clones, with about 20% occurring once and the leading ten covering around 0.04%. Germline lookup yields CDR1 SEHNR and CDR2 FQNEAQ (reference sequence). Trimming took off 7 bases at V and 5 bases at J, with 18 bases between the two ends. The CDR3 length is 14 residues.

The chain couples TRBV7-9 to TRBJ2-7; D possibly corresponds to TRBD1 (5 bases). This clonotype was sampled from a woman aged 18 to 35 in good health. The source material was naive CD4+ T cells from blood. CDR3 in amino acids: CASTKTRVENEQYF. For the CDR3, the DNA is TGTGCCAGCACCAAGACCAGGGTGGAGAACGAGCAGTACTTC.